The clone carrying this TCR beta chain was seen more than once but under ten times. Its antigen is as yet unknown. Method: immunoSEQ multiplex PCR; TCRdb's copy keeps in-frame clones and lacks some. This table has 2 million to 2.5 million clones, approximately 95% appearing once. The sample belongs to a study of shared clonotypes between healthy human individuals. Regarding the study as a whole: Among donors, the sharing of clonotypes was expected to be influenced by sequencing depth. Donor scarcity curtailed the genetic and exposure-history diversity represented herein.

Subsets obtained from CD4+ cells comprised CD45RA+ naive and CD45RA-negative memory cells. This clonotype was sampled from a man in his late teens or twenties in good health. Some clones in this sample may be carry-over from other donors' samples. The source material was naive CD4+ T cells from PBMCs. The subset denotes: CD45RA+ positively selected.

CDR3 in amino acids: CASSLWRNTEAFF. For the CDR3, the DNA is TGTGCCAGCAGCTTATGGCGGAACACTGAAGCTTTCTTT. The genes are TRBV11-2 and TRBJ1-1, with D hard to call. The germline V and J ends were trimmed by 2 bases and 1 base, with 5 bases remaining between them. The CDR3 is 13 residues long. The V gene's germline CDR1 is SGHAT and CDR2 FQNNGV.